Below are 11 T cell receptor beta chains sequenced from a single sample in a study of blood T cell repertoires in COVID-19. The data were produced by immunoSEQ multiplex PCR, yet TCRdb's version contains in-frame clones alone and is incomplete. The sample contains approximately 250,000 clones, approximately 90% of which appear only once. Input material: PBMCs or T cells enriched from blood (not recorded which). All receptors come from a woman in her sixties or seventies in a cohort exposed to, infected with or recovered from COVID-19 (not recorded which).

The V gene is TRBV28, the J gene TRBJ2-7; D uncertain. The CDR3 is 12 amino acids. Trimming cost V 5 bases and J 2 bases, with 7 bases left between them. Looked up from germline, CDR1 is MDHEN and CDR2 is SYDVKM. CDR3 sequence (DNA): TGTGCCAGCAGTGCCTACCCCTACGAGCAGTACTTC. Its protein product is CASSAYPYEQYF.

The rearrangement uses TRBV6-1 and TRBJ2-5; D is perhaps TRBD2 (6 bases). The CDR3 has 14 amino acids. Per germline, CDR1 MNHNS and CDR2 SASEGT. Trimming pared 0 bases from V and 10 bases from J, leaving 15 bases between. The CDR3 coding sequence is TGTGCCAGCAGTGAAGCGAAAGGGAGGATCGGCCAGTACTTC. Translating gives CASSEAKGRIGQYF.

The rearrangement links TRBV6-5 to TRBJ1-5; no definite D call. V lost 5 bases and J lost 7, with 12 bases in between. There are 13 residues in the CDR3. Germline assignment: CDR1 MNHEY and CDR2 SVGAGI. CDR3 DNA: TGTGCCAGCAGTCATCCCGGCGGGCAGCCCCAGCATTTT. Amino acid sequence: CASSHPGGQPQHF.

This sequence joins TRBV7-3 and TRBJ2-2; TRBD2 agrees at 8 bases. V lost 8 bases and J lost 10; bases outside the gene matches: 15. Germline lookup yields CDR1 SGHTA and CDR2 FQGTGA. The CDR3 contains 15 residues. The CDR3 spells CASGVAGRGPQELFF. CDR3 sequence (DNA): TGTGCCAGCGGGGTAGCGGGACGGGGCCCCCAGGAGCTGTTTTTT.

The sample holds one count of this clone. The J gene is TRBJ2-2, the V gene TRBV5-1, with 9 positions matching TRBD2. The junction had 7 bases not matched to a gene; V was cut back by 4 bases and J by 3 bases. This CDR3 spans 16 amino acids. Germline CDR1 is SGHRS and CDR2 is YFSETQ. The CDR3 DNA follows: TGCGCCAGCAGCCCTCCTAGCGGGGCTTACACCGGGGAGCTGTTTTTT. Its translation is CASSPPSGAYTGELFF.

The rearrangement links TRBV6-5 to TRBJ1-1; 10 bases agree with TRBD1. The junction had 3 bases not matched to a gene; V was cut back by 1 base and J by 4 bases. This CDR3 has 15 residues. CDR1 is MNHEY and CDR2 is SVGAGI in the germline V gene. The CDR3 coding sequence is TGTGCCAGCAGTTACTACGGACAGGGGGGCACTGAAGCTTTCTTT. Translation gives CASSYYGQGGTEAFF.

The V gene is TRBV16, the J gene TRBJ1-5; TRBD1 matches at 7 bases. Trimming cost V 6 bases and J 0 bases; bases outside gene matches: 5. Per the germline V gene, CDR1 is KGHSY and CDR2 is FQNENV. This CDR3 has 15 residues. The CDR3 region has the DNA TGTGCCAGCAGTCTCCGGACAGGTAGCAATCAGCCCCAGCATTTT. Translated: CASSLRTGSNQPQHF.

The chain joins TRBV27 to TRBJ1-5, with no clear D. The length of the CDR3 is 16 residues. Trimming stripped 5 bases from V and 2 bases from J, with 16 bases between. From germline, CDR1 is MNHEY and CDR2 SMNVEV (reference sequence). DNA for the CDR3: TGTGCCAGCAGTCCCTCTGAGGGATACGGCAATCAGCCCCAGCATTTT. This codes for CASSPSEGYGNQPQHF.

The CDR3 DNA sequence: TGTGCCAGCAGAACAGGTCAGAGGACTGAAGCTTTCTTT. Its translation: CASRTGQRTEAFF. The chain has TRBV6-5 and TRBJ1-1, with D possibly being TRBD1 (5 bases). From germline, CDR1 is MNHEY and CDR2 SVGAGI. This CDR3 comprises 13 residues. V shed 6 bases and J shed 5 bases, with 13 bases lying between them.

The chain uses TRBV11-3 and TRBJ2-1; possibly TRBD2 for D (6 bases). This CDR3 is 16 amino acids long. Germline V gene sequence: CDR1 SGHNT, CDR2 YENEEA. The ends were cut back, 5 bases at V and 5 bases at J, with 19 bases in the middle. For the CDR3, the DNA is TGTGCCAGCAGCCTCCTTAGAGGAGGGGTCGACAATGAGCAGTTCTTC. It translates to CASSLLRGGVDNEQFF.

A note on this clone: A read error may account for a junction end that differs from germline. The CDR3 DNA reads TGTGTCAGCTTTCAGGGTCGTGGCTACACCTTC. Its protein product is CVSFQGRGYTF. V is TRBV28 and J is TRBJ1-2, with a weak D call TRBD1 (5 bases). Germline CDR1 MDHEN, CDR2 SYDVKM. This CDR3 has 11 amino acids.